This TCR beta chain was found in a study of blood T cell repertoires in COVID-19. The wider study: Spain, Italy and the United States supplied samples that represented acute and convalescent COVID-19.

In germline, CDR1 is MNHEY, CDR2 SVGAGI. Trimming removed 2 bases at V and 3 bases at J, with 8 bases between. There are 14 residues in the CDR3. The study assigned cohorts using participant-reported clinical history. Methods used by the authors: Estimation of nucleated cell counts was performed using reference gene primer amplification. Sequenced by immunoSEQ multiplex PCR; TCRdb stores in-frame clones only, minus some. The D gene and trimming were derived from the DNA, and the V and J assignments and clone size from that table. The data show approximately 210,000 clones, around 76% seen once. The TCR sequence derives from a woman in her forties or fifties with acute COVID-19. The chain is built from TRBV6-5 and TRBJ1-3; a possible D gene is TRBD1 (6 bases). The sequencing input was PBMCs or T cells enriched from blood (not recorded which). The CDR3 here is CASSYVRGGNTIYF. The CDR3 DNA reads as TGTGCCAGCAGTTACGTCAGGGGTGGAAACACCATATATTTT.